The 30 T cell receptor beta chains below were found in one sample sequenced in a study of blood T cell repertoires in COVID-19. TCRdb's table, derived via immunoSEQ multiplex PCR, lists solely in-frame clones and lacks some. The sample contains 50,000 to 70,000 clones, about 80% of which appear only once. The sample taken for sequencing was peripheral blood. Every receptor here comes from a man aged 45 to 65 with active or convalescent COVID-19.

V and J are TRBV10-2 and TRBJ2-4, with 8 bases identical to TRBD2. This CDR3 spans 14 amino acids. Germline values: CDR1 WSHSY, CDR2 SAAADI. V was clipped by 3 bases and J by 7 bases; unmatched bases: 5. The CDR3 spells CASSEPGGQNIQYF. CDR3 coding DNA: TGCGCCAGCAGTGAACCGGGGGGGCAGAACATTCAGTACTTC.

V is TRBV7-6 and J is TRBJ2-3, with TRBD1 matching 7 bases. Trimming cost V 2 bases and J 4 bases; bases outside gene matches: 9. The CDR3 runs 16 residues. Germline V gives CDR1 SGHVS, CDR2 FNYEAQ. DNA for the CDR3: TGTGCCAGCAGCTTATCCGACAGGGCGGTAGCAGATACGCAGTATTTT. The encoded protein is CASSLSDRAVADTQYF. The whole variable domain, remainder taken from reference TRBV7-6 and TRBJ2-3, is GAGVSQSPRYKVTKRGQDVALRCDPISGHVSLYWYRQALGQGPEFLTYFNYEAQQDKSGLPNDRFSAERPEGSISTLTIQRTEQRDSAMYRCASSLSDRAVADTQYFGPGTRLTVL.

V usage is TRBV4-1 and J usage is TRBJ1-1, with 8 bases aligning to TRBD1. With V trimmed by 0 bases and J by 1 base, 10 bases remained unmatched. CDR3 length: 18 residues. Germline assignment: CDR1 MGHRA and CDR2 YSYEKL. This CDR3 reads CASSQDGPRQGQNTEAFF. CDR3 nucleotide sequence: TGCGCCAGCAGCCAAGATGGACCCCGACAGGGGCAGAACACTGAAGCTTTCTTT.

This sequence joins TRBV3-1 (or the pseudogene TRBV3-2) and TRBJ1-2; tentative D call: TRBD1 (6 bases). From germline, CDR1 is LGHDT and CDR2 YNNKEL (reference sequence). With 1 base removed from V and 8 bases from J, the gap between germline ends came to 17 bases. The CDR3 spans 15 residues. The CDR3 DNA reads TGTGCCAGCAGCCAAGTTGGCCACGGGGGGCAGGGCTACACCTTC. The encoded protein is CASSQVGHGGQGYTF.

The rearrangement joins TRBV7-9 to TRBJ1-4; D is perhaps TRBD1 (6 bases). Trimming took 3 bases from V and 0 from J, leaving 8 bases between them. The CDR3 contains 15 residues. Germline V gene data show CDR1 as SEHNR and CDR2 as FQNEAQ (reference sequence). CDR3 region: CASSFTGSTNEKLFF. The CDR3, as DNA: TGTGCCAGCAGCTTTACAGGGTCAACTAATGAAAAACTGTTTTTT. Looking up the rest from reference TRBV7-9 and TRBJ1-4 gives the full variable domain: DTGVSQNPRHKITKRGQNVTFRCDPISEHNRLYWYRQTLGQGPEFLTYFQNEAQLEKSRLLSDRFSAERPKGSFSTLEIQRTEQGDSAMYLCASSFTGSTNEKLFFGSGTQLSVL.

This chain joins TRBV5-1 and TRBJ2-2, with D perhaps matching TRBD2 (5 bases). The V end lost 4 bases, the J end lost 5 bases, and 12 bases lay between the germline ends. This CDR3 has 14 amino acids. CDR1 SGHRS and CDR2 YFSETQ come from the germline V gene. CDR3: CASSPGLSTGELFF. CDR3 sequence (DNA): TGCGCCAGCAGCCCCGGACTTTCGACCGGGGAGCTGTTTTTT.

The chain carries TRBV7-6 and TRBJ2-2; 8 bases are a match to TRBD1. The V gene's germline CDR1 is SGHVS and CDR2 FNYEAQ. This CDR3 is built from 17 residues. V gave up 1 base and J gave up 6 bases; unmatched junction bases: 10. CDR3 loop: CASSLEAGGATAGELFF. In DNA, the CDR3 is TGTGCCAGCAGCTTAGAGGCAGGGGGCGCGACTGCCGGGGAGCTGTTTTTT.

The chain combines TRBV5-8 with TRBJ2-4, with a tentative D call TRBD2 (5 bases). V lost 6 bases and J lost 11, with 24 bases in between. Per the germline V gene, CDR1 is SGHTS and CDR2 is YDEGEE. The CDR3 extends over 15 amino acids. CDR3 sequence: CASTDRNWARGFQYF. As DNA, the CDR3 is TGTGCCAGCACTGACCGGAATTGGGCCCGAGGGTTTCAGTACTTC. Using reference TRBV5-8 and TRBJ2-4 for the parts outside the CDR3, the full variable domain is EAGVTQSPTHLIKTRGQQATLRCSPISGHTSVYWYQQALGLGLQFLLWYDEGEERNRGNFPPRFSGRQFPNYSSELNVNALELEDSALYLCASTDRNWARGFQYFGAGTRLSVL.

The chain has TRBV5-1 and TRBJ2-7; 7 nucleotides agree with TRBD1. V was pared by 4 bases and J by 6 bases, with 13 bases of the junction left unmatched. CDR1 is SGHRS and CDR2 is YFSETQ in the germline V gene. CDR3 length: 15 residues. CDR3 sequence (DNA): TGCGCCAGCAGCAACGACAGGGCCTCTATCACCGAGCAGTACTTC. Translated, it gives CASSNDRASITEQYF.

The rearrangement uses TRBV2 and TRBJ2-6, with unresolved D. CDR1 is SNHLY and CDR2 is FYNNEI in the germline V gene. This CDR3 region has 18 residues. Trimming left V 4 bases short and J 0 bases short, with 16 bases between. The CDR3 DNA reads as TGTGCCAGCAGTGGGGCAGTCTCAGTGATCTCTGGGGCCAACGTCCTGACTTTC. Translated, it gives CASSGAVSVISGANVLTF. Looking up the rest from reference TRBV2 and TRBJ2-6 gives the full variable domain: EPEVTQTPSHQVTQMGQEVILRCVPISNHLYFYWYRQILGQKVEFLVSFYNNEISEKSEIFDDQFSVERPDGSNFTLKIRSTKLEDSAMYFCASSGAVSVISGANVLTFGAGSRLTVL.

The chain employs TRBV13 and TRBJ1-2, with D unclear. Trimming removed 1 base from V and 0 bases from J, with 9 bases in between. CDR3 length: 15 residues. The germline V gene encodes CDR1 PRHDT and CDR2 FYEKMQ (reference sequence). DNA for the CDR3: TGTGCCAGCAGCTTAGCCAGGCTATCTAACTATGGCTACACCTTC. This encodes CASSLARLSNYGYTF.

The chain is built from TRBV9 and TRBJ2-7, with a tentative D call TRBD2 (5 bases). Germline values: CDR1 SGDLS, CDR2 YYNGEE. The length of the CDR3 is 14 residues. V lost 0 bases and J lost 6, with 13 bases in between. The CDR3 here is CASSVGSEVSEQYF. CDR3 nucleotide sequence: TGTGCCAGCAGCGTAGGGTCGGAGGTTTCCGAGCAGTACTTC.

This clone was found a few times. The chain joins TRBV14 to TRBJ2-1; TRBD2 matches at 13 bases. The CDR3 totals 22 residues. V was clipped by 0 bases and J by 0 bases; unmatched bases: 14. Germline-derived CDR1 and CDR2 are SGHDN and FVKESK. CDR3 loop: CASSQEIPPGLAGIDSYNEQFF. DNA of the CDR3: TGTGCCAGCAGCCAAGAAATACCTCCGGGACTAGCGGGAATTGACTCCTACAATGAGCAGTTCTTC.

The chain carries TRBV2 and TRBJ2-5, with D possibly being TRBD1 (6 bases). Looked up from germline, CDR1 is SNHLY and CDR2 is FYNNEI. The CDR3 runs to 12 residues. Deletions cut 7 bases from V and 10 bases from J, with 16 bases between. CDR3 loop: CASNYGTTGQYF. In DNA form, the CDR3 reads TGTGCCAGCAATTATGGGACAACGGGCCAGTACTTC.

The chain has TRBV7-8 and TRBJ2-3; the D is unclear. This CDR3 region has 15 residues. Trimming removed 3 bases from V and 0 bases from J, with 10 bases in between. The V gene's germline CDR1 is SGHVS and CDR2 FQNEAQ. For the CDR3, the DNA is TGTGCCAGCAGCTTTTTAGGAGCCAGCACAGATACGCAGTATTTT. Translation: CASSFLGASTDTQYF.

The chain is built from TRBV3-1 (or the pseudogene TRBV3-2) and TRBJ1-1; D possibly corresponds to TRBD1 (5 bases). CDR1 is LGHDT, CDR2 YNNKEL, per germline (reference sequence). The CDR3 totals 15 residues. With 4 bases removed from V and 3 bases from J, the gap between germline ends came to 15 bases. CDR3 coding DNA: TGTGCCAGCAGCCGATTAGCGGGGACGGACACTGAAGCTTTCTTT. It is translated as CASSRLAGTDTEAFF.

The gene calls are TRBV11-1 and TRBJ2-5, with TRBD2 matching 7 bases. CDR1 is SGHAT, CDR2 FQDESV, per germline (reference sequence). V was pared by 5 bases and J by 2 bases, with 11 bases of the junction left unmatched. This CDR3 contains 16 residues. The chain's CDR3 is CASSPYPSGGQETQYF. The CDR3 DNA sequence: TGTGCCAGCAGCCCCTACCCTAGCGGAGGACAAGAGACCCAGTACTTC.

This clone appeared once. V gene TRBV5-1 combines with J gene TRBJ1-2; 11 nucleotides line up with TRBD1. Germline lookup yields CDR1 SGHRS and CDR2 YFSETQ. The CDR3 is made up of 14 amino acids. The ends lost 6 bases at V and 3 bases at J; junction bases unmatched: 4. The chain's CDR3 is CASTMGQGDYGYTF. In nucleotides, the CDR3 is TGCGCCAGCACTATGGGACAGGGGGACTATGGCTACACCTTC.

The gene calls are TRBV30 and TRBJ1-6, with TRBD1 as a possible D gene (6 bases). The V end was cut by 0 bases, the J end by 8 bases, with 11 bases between. The CDR3 extends over 14 amino acids. Germline loops: CDR1 GTSNPN, CDR2 SVGIG (reference sequence). The CDR3 sequence: CAWSVRSGDSPLHF. Here the CDR3 DNA reads TGTGCCTGGAGTGTACGGTCAGGGGATTCACCCCTCCACTTT.

The V and J genes are TRBV6-1 and TRBJ1-2; D possibly corresponds to TRBD1 (5 bases). The germline CDR1 and CDR2 sequences are MNHNS and SASEGT. The CDR3 spans 13 residues. With 3 bases removed from V and 11 bases from J, the gap between germline ends came to 16 bases. The CDR3: CASSDKDRAFYTF. CDR3 nucleotides: TGTGCCAGCAGTGACAAAGACAGAGCCTTTTACACCTTC.

The gene calls are TRBV15 and TRBJ2-7, with 8 bases aligning to TRBD1. The CDR3 consists of 14 residues. Losses at the gene ends were 2 bases for V and 5 bases for J; bases not matched to a gene: 5. Germline V gene lookup returns CDR1 LNHNV and CDR2 YYDKDF (reference sequence). CDR3 loop: CATSRPGGLDEQYF. Written as DNA, the CDR3 is TGTGCCACCAGCAGACCAGGGGGCTTGGACGAGCAGTACTTC.

The V gene is TRBV5-1, the J gene TRBJ2-7; unclear D gene. This CDR3 contains 13 residues. Trimming took off 0 bases at V and 5 bases at J, with 9 bases between the two ends. Germline V gene data show CDR1 as SGHRS and CDR2 as YFSETQ. The CDR3 here is CASSLALDDEQYF. CDR3 nucleotide sequence: TGCGCCAGCAGCTTGGCCCTAGACGACGAGCAGTACTTC.

V and J are TRBV3-1 (or the pseudogene TRBV3-2) and TRBJ1-1; D is undetermined. CDR1 is LGHDT, CDR2 YNNKEL, per germline (reference sequence). The V and J ends lost 3 bases and 8 bases respectively, with 10 bases between them. The CDR3 covers 12 residues. CDR3 nucleotide sequence: TGTGCCAGCAGCCAGCGGAGCAGAGAAGCTTTCTTT. Its translation is CASSQRSREAFF.

This clone was recorded only once. This chain uses TRBV3-1 (or the pseudogene TRBV3-2) with TRBJ1-6; TRBD1 is a possible D gene (5 bases). This CDR3 has 15 amino acids. Trimming stripped 1 base from V and 6 bases from J, with 10 bases between. The V gene's germline CDR1 is LGHDT and CDR2 YNNKEL (reference sequence). As DNA, the CDR3 is TGTGCCAGCAGCCAAGGAAAGGGGCGTAATTCACCCCTCCACTTT. Protein product: CASSQGKGRNSPLHF.

The chain is built from TRBV6-5 and TRBJ1-3; 10 bases line up with TRBD1. This CDR3 has 15 residues. CDR1 and CDR2 (germline): MNHEY, SVGAGI. Trimming at V came to 10 bases and at J to 1 base, leaving 7 bases not matched to a gene. CDR3 in DNA: TGTGCCACCCAGACAGGGGGCGAATCTGGAAACACCATATATTTT. The encoded protein is CATQTGGESGNTIYF.

The chain employs TRBV19 and TRBJ1-2, with D maybe TRBD1 (6 bases). The CDR3 has 15 amino acids. Germline V CDR1 and CDR2: LNHDA, SQIVND (reference sequence). Trimming took 7 bases from V and 6 from J, leaving 21 bases between them. The CDR3, as DNA: TGTGCCAGTAACACCAACGACAGGTTCTGGGATGGCTACACCTTC. Translating gives CASNTNDRFWDGYTF.

The chain has TRBV27 and TRBJ2-1, with TRBD1 identical over 12 bases. This CDR3 has 16 amino acids. Germline lookup yields CDR1 MNHEY and CDR2 SMNVEV (reference sequence). V lost 7 bases and J lost 7; bases outside the gene matches: 11. DNA of the CDR3: TGTGCCAGCACCCTAGTGGGGACAGGGGGCTTTAATGAGCAGTTCTTC. The encoded protein is CASTLVGTGGFNEQFF.

The chain joins TRBV11-1 to TRBJ2-5, with TRBD1 matching over 9 bases. The ends lost 1 base at V and 1 base at J; junction bases unmatched: 1. This CDR3 is built from 15 residues. Germline-derived CDR1 and CDR2 are SGHAT and FQDESV (reference sequence). The CDR3 loop is CASSLGDRAQETQYF. CDR3 DNA: TGTGCCAGCAGCTTAGGGGACAGGGCCCAAGAGACCCAGTACTTC.

The chain carries TRBV19 and TRBJ1-5, with a weak D call TRBD1 (6 bases). This CDR3 has 14 residues. V gave up 7 bases and J gave up 9 bases, with 19 bases separating them. Looked up from germline, CDR1 is LNHDA and CDR2 is SQIVND (reference sequence). CDR3 loop: CASTPGTTPPPQHF. Here the CDR3 DNA reads TGTGCCAGTACTCCCGGGACAACCCCTCCGCCCCAGCATTTT.

The rearrangement links TRBV9 to TRBJ2-7; D not certain. Trimming stripped 0 bases from V and 2 bases from J, with 12 bases between. The CDR3 runs to 15 residues. CDR1 is SGDLS and CDR2 is YYNGEE in the germline V gene. DNA for the CDR3: TGTGCCAGCAGCGTAGACCCTTCATCAGCCTACGAGCAGTACTTC. Protein product: CASSVDPSSAYEQYF.